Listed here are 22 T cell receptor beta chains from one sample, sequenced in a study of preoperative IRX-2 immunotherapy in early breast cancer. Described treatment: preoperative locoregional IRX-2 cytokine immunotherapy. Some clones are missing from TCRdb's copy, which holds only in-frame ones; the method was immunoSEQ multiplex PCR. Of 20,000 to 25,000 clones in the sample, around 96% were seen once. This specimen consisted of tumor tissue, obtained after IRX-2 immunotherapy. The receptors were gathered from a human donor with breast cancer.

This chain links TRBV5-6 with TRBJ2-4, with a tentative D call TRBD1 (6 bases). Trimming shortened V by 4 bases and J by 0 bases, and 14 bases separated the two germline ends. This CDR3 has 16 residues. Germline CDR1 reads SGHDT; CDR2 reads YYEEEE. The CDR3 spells CASSPGQRLAKNIQYF. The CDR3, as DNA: TGTGCCAGCAGCCCAGGACAGAGATTAGCCAAAAACATTCAGTACTTC.

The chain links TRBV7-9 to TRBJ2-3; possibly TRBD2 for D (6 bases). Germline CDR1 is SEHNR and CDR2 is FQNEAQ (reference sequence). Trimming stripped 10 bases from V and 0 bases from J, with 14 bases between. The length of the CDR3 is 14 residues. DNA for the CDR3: TGTGCCACTCCGGGGGAGGAAAGCACAGATACGCAGTATTTT. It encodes CATPGEESTDTQYF.

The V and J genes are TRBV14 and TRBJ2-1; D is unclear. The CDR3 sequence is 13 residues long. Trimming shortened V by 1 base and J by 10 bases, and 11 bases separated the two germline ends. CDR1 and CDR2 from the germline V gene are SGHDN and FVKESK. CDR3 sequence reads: CASSQVGGPEQFF. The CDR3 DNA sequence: TGTGCCAGCAGCCAAGTAGGTGGGCCGGAGCAGTTCTTC. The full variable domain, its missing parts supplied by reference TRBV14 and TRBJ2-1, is EAGVTQFPSHSVIEKGQTVTLRCDPISGHDNLYWYRRVMGKEIKFLLHFVKESKQDESGMPNNRFLAERTGGTYSTLKVQPAELEDSGVYFCASSQVGGPEQFFGPGTRLTVL.

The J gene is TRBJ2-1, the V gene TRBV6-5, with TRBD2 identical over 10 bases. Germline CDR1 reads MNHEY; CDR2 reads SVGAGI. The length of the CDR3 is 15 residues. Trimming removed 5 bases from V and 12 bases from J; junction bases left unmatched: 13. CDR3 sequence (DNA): TGTGCCAGCAGTCCTAGCGGGGGAGGCTACAACTGGCAGTTCTTC. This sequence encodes CASSPSGGGYNWQFF.

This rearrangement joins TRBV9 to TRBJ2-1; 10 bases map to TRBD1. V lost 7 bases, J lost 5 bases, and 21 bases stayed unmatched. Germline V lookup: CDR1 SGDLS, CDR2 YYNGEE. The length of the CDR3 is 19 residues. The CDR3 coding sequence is TGTGCCAGCGGTTTCCGGGACAGGGGAAGGGCATACTCAGACAATGAGCAGTTCTTC. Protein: CASGFRDRGRAYSDNEQFF.

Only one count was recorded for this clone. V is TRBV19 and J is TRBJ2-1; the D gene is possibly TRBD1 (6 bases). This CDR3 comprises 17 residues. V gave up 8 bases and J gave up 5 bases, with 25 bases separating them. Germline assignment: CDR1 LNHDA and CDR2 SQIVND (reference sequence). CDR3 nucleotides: TGTGCCAGTCGTTCTCAGGGGCGGCACCTATCAAACAATGAGCAGTTCTTC. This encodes CASRSQGRHLSNNEQFF.

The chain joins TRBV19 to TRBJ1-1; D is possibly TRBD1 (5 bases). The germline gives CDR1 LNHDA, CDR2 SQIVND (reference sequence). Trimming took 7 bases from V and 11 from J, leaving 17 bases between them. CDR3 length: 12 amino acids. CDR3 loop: CASIGVPDMAFF. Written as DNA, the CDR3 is TGTGCCAGTATAGGGGTACCGGACATGGCTTTCTTT.

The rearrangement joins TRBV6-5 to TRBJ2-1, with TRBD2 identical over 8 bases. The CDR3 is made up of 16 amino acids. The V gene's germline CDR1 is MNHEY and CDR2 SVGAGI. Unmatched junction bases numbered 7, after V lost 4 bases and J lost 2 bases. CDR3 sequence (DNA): TGTGCCAGCAGTTTCCGGGGCGGGGGGCCCTACAATGAGCAGTTCTTC. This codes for CASSFRGGGPYNEQFF.

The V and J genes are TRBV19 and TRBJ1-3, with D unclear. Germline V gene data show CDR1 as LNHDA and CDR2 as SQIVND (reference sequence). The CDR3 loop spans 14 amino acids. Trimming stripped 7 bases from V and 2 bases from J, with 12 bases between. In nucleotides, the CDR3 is TGTGCCAGTACCCCTCAGGAGGCTGGAAACACCATATATTTT. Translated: CASTPQEAGNTIYF.

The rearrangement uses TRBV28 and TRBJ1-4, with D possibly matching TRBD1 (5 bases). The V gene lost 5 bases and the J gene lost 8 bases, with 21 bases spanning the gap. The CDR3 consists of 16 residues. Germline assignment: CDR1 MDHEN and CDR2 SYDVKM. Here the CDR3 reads CASSVTPGFGGEKLFF. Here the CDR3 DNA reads TGTGCCAGCAGTGTAACACCAGGGTTCGGTGGGGAAAAACTGTTTTTT.

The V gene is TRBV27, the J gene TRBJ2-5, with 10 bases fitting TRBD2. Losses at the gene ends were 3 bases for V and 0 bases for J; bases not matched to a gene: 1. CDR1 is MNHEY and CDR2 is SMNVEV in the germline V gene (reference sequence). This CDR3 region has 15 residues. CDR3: CASSLTSGHQETQYF. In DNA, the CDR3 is TGTGCCAGCAGTTTGACTAGCGGGCACCAAGAGACCCAGTACTTC.

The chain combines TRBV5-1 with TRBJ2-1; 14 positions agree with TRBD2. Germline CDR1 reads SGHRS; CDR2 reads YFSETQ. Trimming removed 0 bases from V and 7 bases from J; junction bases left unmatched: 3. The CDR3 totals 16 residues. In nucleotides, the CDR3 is TGCGCCAGCAGCTTGGGAGGGACTAGCGGGGGTAATGAGCAGTTCTTC. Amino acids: CASSLGGTSGGNEQFF.

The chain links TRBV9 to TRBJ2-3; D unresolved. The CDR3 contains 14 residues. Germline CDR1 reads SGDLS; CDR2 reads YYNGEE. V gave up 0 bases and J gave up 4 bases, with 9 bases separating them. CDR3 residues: CASSVEIRPDTQYF. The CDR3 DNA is TGTGCCAGCAGCGTAGAAATACGACCAGATACGCAGTATTTT.

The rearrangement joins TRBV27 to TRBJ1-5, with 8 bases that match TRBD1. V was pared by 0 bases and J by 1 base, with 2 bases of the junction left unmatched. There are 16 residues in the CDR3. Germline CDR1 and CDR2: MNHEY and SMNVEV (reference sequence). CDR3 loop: CASSLSYRGSNQPQHF. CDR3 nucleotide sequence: TGTGCCAGCAGTTTATCGTACAGGGGGAGCAATCAGCCCCAGCATTTT.

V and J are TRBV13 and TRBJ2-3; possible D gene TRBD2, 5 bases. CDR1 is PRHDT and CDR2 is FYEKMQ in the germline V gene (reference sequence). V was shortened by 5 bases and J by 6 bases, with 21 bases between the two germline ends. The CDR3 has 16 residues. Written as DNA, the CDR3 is TGTGCCAGCAGCCAGACTACGGAGCGGCTAGTCGATACGCAGTATTTT. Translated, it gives CASSQTTERLVDTQYF.

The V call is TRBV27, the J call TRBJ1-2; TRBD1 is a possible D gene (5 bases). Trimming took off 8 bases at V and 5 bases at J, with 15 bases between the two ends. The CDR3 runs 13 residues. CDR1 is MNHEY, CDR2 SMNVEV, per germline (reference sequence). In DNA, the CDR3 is TGTGCCAGCTCTAAAGCAGGACAATATGGCTACACCTTC. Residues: CASSKAGQYGYTF.

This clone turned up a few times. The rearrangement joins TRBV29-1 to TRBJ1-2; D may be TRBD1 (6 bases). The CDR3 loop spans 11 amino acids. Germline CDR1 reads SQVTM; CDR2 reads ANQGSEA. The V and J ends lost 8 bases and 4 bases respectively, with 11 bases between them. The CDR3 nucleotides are TGCAGCTCAACAGGGAGCTATGGCTACACCTTC. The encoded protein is CSSTGSYGYTF.

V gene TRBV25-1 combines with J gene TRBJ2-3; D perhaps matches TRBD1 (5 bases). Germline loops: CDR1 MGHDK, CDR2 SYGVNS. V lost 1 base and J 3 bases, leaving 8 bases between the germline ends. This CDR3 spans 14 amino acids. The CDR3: CASSELQATDTQYF. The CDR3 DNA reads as TGTGCCAGCAGTGAATTACAGGCGACAGATACGCAGTATTTT.

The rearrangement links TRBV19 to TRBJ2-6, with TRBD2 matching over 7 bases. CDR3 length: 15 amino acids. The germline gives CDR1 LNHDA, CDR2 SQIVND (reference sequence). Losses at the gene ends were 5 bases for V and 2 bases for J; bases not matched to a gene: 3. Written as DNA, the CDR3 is TGTGCCAGTAGTGCAGGGACTACTGGGGCCAACGTCCTGACTTTC. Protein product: CASSAGTTGANVLTF.

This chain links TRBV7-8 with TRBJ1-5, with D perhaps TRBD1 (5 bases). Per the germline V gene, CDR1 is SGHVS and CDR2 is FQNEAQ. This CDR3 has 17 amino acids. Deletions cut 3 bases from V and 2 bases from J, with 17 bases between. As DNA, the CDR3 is TGTGCCAGCAGCTTGGGACTCATAATCATCGGCAATCAGCCCCAGCATTTT. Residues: CASSLGLIIIGNQPQHF. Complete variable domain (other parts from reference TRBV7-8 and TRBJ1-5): GAGVSQSPRYKVAKRGQDVALRCDPISGHVSLFWYQQALGQGPEFLTYFQNEAQLDKSGLPSDRFFAERPEGSVSTLKIQRTQQEDSAVYLCASSLGLIIIGNQPQHFGDGTRLSIL.

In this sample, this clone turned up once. As DNA, the CDR3 is TGTGCCAGTAGTGTCTTGGGAGGGCCCGAGCAGTACTTC. Encoded protein: CASSVLGGPEQYF. The genes are TRBV19 and TRBJ2-7; TRBD2 aligns across 7 bases. The CDR3 has 13 residues. Germline CDR1 reads LNHDA; CDR2 reads SQIVND (reference sequence). Trimming cost V 5 bases and J 6 bases; bases outside gene matches: 7.

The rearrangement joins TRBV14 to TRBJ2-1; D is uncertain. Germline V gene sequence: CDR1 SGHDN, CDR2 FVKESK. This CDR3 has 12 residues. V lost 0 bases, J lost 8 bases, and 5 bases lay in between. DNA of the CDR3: TGTGCCAGCAGCCAAGAGTGGTATGAGCAGTTCTTC. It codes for CASSQEWYEQFF.